Reported below is one T cell receptor (beta chain). These data originate in a study of blood T cell repertoires in COVID-19. As processed by the authors: Nucleated cell number was recorded as an estimate derived from reference gene primer amplification. TCRdb's table, derived via immunoSEQ multiplex PCR, lists solely in-frame clones and lacks some. V and J calls and clone size follow that table, whereas D and trimming were derived from the DNA. In the table there are about 310,000 clones, around 90% of which are singletons. Germline V gene lookup returns CDR1 SGHDT and CDR2 YYEEEE. Trimming took off 0 bases at V and 2 bases at J, with 11 bases between the two ends. The CDR3 contains 16 residues.

The source of this sequence is a man between 50 and 59 years old with active or convalescent COVID-19. Sequenced input: peripheral blood. The chain carries TRBV5-6 and TRBJ1-4, with no clear D. The CDR3 DNA is TGTGCCAGCAGCTTGGACGGGGTATCGACTAATGAAAAACTGTTTTTT. Its translation: CASSLDGVSTNEKLFF. The full variable domain, completed using reference TRBV5-6 and TRBJ1-4, is DAGVTQSPTHLIKTRGQQVTLRCSPKSGHDTVSWYQQALGQGPQFIFQYYEEEERQRGNFPDRFSGHQFPNYSSELNVNALLLGDSALYLCASSLDGVSTNEKLFFGSGTQLSVL.